This is a list of T cell receptor beta chains from one sample in a study of early stage breast cancer tumors. This table comes from immunoSEQ multiplex PCR, and its TCRdb copy is limited to in-frame clones, with some not included. This sample has about 72,000 clones, with 70% to 85% found just once. Sequenced material: blood. All receptors derive from a person in their 60s with breast cancer. The CDR3 runs from the conserved cysteine through the conserved F or W. A D gene is named only where the DNA matches it firmly.

v_call d_call cdr3_aa
TRBV10-3 - CAISDDNYEQYF
TRBV5-4 - CASSTGAPGPDTQYF
TRBV6-5 - CASSPNPPGYEQYF
TRBV7-2 - CASSRGWNTEAFF
TRBV7-7 TRBD2 CASSEGGLAGETQYF
TRBV6-5 - CATRLSYEQYF
TRBV6-6 - CASSYDTDTQYF
TRBV7-2 - CASSLSGNTEAFF
TRBV19 TRBD2 CASRSSGTIYEQYF
TRBV6-6 TRBD1 CASSLGQGARQPQHF
TRBV27 - CASSLNQPQHF
TRBV7-9 - CASSLVQGATRGETQYF
TRBV7-2 - CASSLVSNEQFF
TRBV27 - CASSAKPNLAYEQYF
TRBV5-4 - CASSLGPRDAQPQHF
TRBV6-5 - CASSPRRRFEQYF